A single sample gave rise to the 9 T cell receptor beta chains below, sequenced in a study of cytomegalovirus exposure and HLA in healthy donors. PCR amplification relied on 60 Vbeta primers (plus 13 Jbeta primers). Only in-frame clones appear in the TCRdb table, and some are missing; sequencing was by immunoSEQ multiplex PCR. The repertoire holds roughly 200,000 clones, over 70% seen once, with around 3% in the top ten. The sample consisted of PBMCs. Receptors were obtained from a male donor in good health and CMV-seronegative.

This chain joins TRBV6-1 and TRBJ1-1; 7 bases are shared with TRBD1. With V trimmed by 8 bases and J by 0 bases, 9 bases remained unmatched. Germline assignment: CDR1 MNHNS and CDR2 SASEGT. The CDR3 covers 15 residues. The CDR3 nucleotides read TGTGCCAGCCGACAGGGCACTCTTATGAACACTGAAGCTTTCTTT. Translation gives CASRQGTLMNTEAFF.

The gene calls are TRBV29-1 and TRBJ2-7, with 8 bases matching TRBD2. Per germline, CDR1 SQVTM and CDR2 ANQGSEA. Losses at the gene ends were 4 bases for V and 7 bases for J; bases not matched to a gene: 12. CDR3 length: 14 amino acids. The CDR3 sequence is CSVGGAGGLWEQYF. The CDR3 DNA reads TGCAGCGTTGGAGGCGCGGGGGGCCTATGGGAGCAGTACTTC.

As for this clone: Its ends do not fully match the called genes, so a read error is possible. J is TRBJ2-7 and V is TRBV5-4; 7 bases align to TRBD1. Per germline, CDR1 SGHNT and CDR2 YYREEE (reference sequence). The CDR3 loop spans 14 amino acids. Written as DNA, the CDR3 is TGTGCCAGCAACCCTACAGGGGCCTCCCACGAGCAGTACTTC. This gives the protein CASNPTGASHEQYF.

This chain uses TRBV6-4 with TRBJ2-1; weak D call: TRBD2 (5 bases). Trimming stripped 3 bases from V and 0 bases from J, with 6 bases between. The CDR3 is 14 residues long. Germline CDR1 reads MRHNA; CDR2 reads SNTAGT. CDR3 residues: CASSEGSSYNEQFF. Here the CDR3 DNA reads TGTGCCAGCAGTGAGGGGAGCTCCTACAATGAGCAGTTCTTC.

The CDR3 coding sequence is TGTGCCAGCAGCCCCGGGGGGGCCAGCAATCAGCCCCAGCATTTT. It encodes CASSPGGASNQPQHF. V gene TRBV5-5 combines with J gene TRBJ1-5; D is perhaps TRBD1 (6 bases). There are 15 residues in the CDR3. Germline values: CDR1 SGHKS, CDR2 YYEKEE (reference sequence). V dropped 4 bases and J dropped 1 base, with 12 bases sitting between them.

The genes are TRBV4-3 and TRBJ2-3; D ambiguous. The V gene lost 0 bases and the J gene lost 10 bases, with 5 bases spanning the gap. CDR1 is LGHNA, CDR2 YSLEER, per germline. The CDR3 runs to 11 residues. The CDR3 DNA follows: TGCGCCAGCAGCCAAGAGTCCTCGCAGTATTTT. Translated, it gives CASSQESSQYF.

This clone was found once. The chain is built from TRBV11-3 and TRBJ2-1; TRBD2 agrees at 14 bases. Losses at the gene ends were 5 bases for V and 8 bases for J; bases not matched to a gene: 8. Germline lookup yields CDR1 SGHNT and CDR2 YENEEA. The length of the CDR3 is 16 residues. The CDR3 DNA reads TGTGCCAGCAGCCCTAGGGGACTAGCGGGAGTCTATGAGCAGTTCTTC. It codes for CASSPRGLAGVYEQFF.

J is TRBJ1-1 and V is TRBV29-1; no definite D call. The germline V gene encodes CDR1 SQVTM and CDR2 ANQGSEA. Trimming took off 3 bases at V and 0 bases at J, with 8 bases between the two ends. This CDR3 contains 13 residues. The DNA for the CDR3 is TGCAGCGTTGATGAGGGTATGAACACTGAAGCTTTCTTT. Protein product: CSVDEGMNTEAFF.

This chain uses TRBV9 with TRBJ2-1; the match to TRBD1 covers 7 bases. V lost 4 bases to trimming and J lost 4 bases; unmatched junction nucleotides: 8. The CDR3 is 15 residues long. The V gene's germline CDR1 is SGDLS and CDR2 YYNGEE. The CDR3 protein is CASSYRDREYNEQFF. In DNA, the CDR3 is TGTGCCAGCAGCTACCGGGACAGAGAGTACAATGAGCAGTTCTTC.